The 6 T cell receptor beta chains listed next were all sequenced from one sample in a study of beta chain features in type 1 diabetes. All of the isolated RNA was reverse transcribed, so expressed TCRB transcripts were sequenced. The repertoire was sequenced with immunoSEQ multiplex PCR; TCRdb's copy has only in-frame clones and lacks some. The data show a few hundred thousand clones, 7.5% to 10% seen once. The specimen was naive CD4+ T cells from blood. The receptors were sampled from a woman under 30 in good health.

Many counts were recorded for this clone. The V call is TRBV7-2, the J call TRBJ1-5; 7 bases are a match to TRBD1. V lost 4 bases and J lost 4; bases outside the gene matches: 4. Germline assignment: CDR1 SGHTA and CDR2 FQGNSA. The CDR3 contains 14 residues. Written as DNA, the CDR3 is TGTGCCAGCAGCTCTAGACAGGGAAATCAGCCCCAGCATTTT. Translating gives CASSSRQGNQPQHF.

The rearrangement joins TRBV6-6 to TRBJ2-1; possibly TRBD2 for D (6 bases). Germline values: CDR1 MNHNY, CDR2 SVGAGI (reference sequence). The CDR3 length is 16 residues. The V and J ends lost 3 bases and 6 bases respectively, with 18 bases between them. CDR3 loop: CASSYRGNLASNEQFF. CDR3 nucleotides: TGTGCCAGCAGTTATCGAGGAAATCTAGCGAGCAATGAGCAGTTCTTC.

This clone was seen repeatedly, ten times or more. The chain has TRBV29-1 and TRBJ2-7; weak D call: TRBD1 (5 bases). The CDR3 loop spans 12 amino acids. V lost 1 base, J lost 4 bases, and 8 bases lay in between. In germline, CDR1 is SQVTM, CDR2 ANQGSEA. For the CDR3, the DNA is TGCAGCGTTGAAGCGGCAGGGTACGAGCAGTACTTC. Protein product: CSVEAAGYEQYF.

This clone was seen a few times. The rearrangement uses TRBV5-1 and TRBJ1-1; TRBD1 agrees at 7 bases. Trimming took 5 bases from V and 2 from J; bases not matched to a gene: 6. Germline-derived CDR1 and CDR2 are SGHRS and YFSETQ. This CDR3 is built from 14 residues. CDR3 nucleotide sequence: TGCGCCAGCAGAACGGACAGGCATAACACTGAAGCTTTCTTT. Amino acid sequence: CASRTDRHNTEAFF.

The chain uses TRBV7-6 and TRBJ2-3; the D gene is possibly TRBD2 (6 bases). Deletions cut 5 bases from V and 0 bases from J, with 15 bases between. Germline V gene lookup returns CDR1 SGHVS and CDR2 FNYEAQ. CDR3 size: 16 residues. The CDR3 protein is CASSTRRGVSTDTQYF. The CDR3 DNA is TGTGCCAGCAGCACGCGGCGGGGAGTTAGCACAGATACGCAGTATTTT.

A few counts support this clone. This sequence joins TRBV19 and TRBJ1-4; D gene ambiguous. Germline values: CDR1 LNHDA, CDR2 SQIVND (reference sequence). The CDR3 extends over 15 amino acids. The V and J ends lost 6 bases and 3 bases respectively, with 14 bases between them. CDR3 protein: CASRRLAAANEKLFF. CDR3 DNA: TGTGCCAGTAGACGCTTAGCCGCGGCTAATGAAAAACTGTTTTTT. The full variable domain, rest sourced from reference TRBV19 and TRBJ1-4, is DGGITQSPKYLFRKEGQNVTLSCEQNLNHDAMYWYRQDPGQGLRLIYYSQIVNDFQKGDIAEGYSVSREKKESFPLTVTSAQKNPTAFYLCASRRLAAANEKLFFGSGTQLSVL.